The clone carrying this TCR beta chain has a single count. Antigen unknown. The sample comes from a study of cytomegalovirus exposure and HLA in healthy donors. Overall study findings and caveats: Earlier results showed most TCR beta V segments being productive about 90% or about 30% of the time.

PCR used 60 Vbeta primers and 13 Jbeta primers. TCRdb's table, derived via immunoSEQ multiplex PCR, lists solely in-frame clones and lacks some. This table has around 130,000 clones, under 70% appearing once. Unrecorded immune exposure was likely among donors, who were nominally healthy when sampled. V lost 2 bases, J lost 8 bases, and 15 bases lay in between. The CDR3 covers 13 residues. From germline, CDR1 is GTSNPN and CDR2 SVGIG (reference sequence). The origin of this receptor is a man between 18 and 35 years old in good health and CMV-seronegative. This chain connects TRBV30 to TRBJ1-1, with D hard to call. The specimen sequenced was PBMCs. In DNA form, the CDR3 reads TGTGCCTGGAGTCGAACGAGCGGGAGAGAAGCTTTCTTT. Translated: CAWSRTSGREAFF.